This record concerns one TCR beta chain sequence. The data belong to a study of blood T cell repertoires in COVID-19. Study-wide context: The United States, Italy and Spain were the sources of the acute and convalescent COVID-19 samples. PBMCs, B-cell-depleted T cells, or T cells provided the cDNA or gDNA that made up the material.

Methods used by the authors: Amplification from reference gene primers served as the basis for estimated nucleated cell counts. Here immunoSEQ multiplex PCR was the method, and the copy in TCRdb shows in-frame clones only, minus some. The V and J calls and clone size are taken from that table; D and trimming were inferred from the DNA. The sample holds 79,000 or so clones, about nine tenths seen once. The CDR3 is 15 residues long. V shed 5 bases and J 8 bases; nucleotides not matched to a gene: 9. Per the germline V gene, CDR1 is MNHEY and CDR2 is SVGEGT. The sample consisted of peripheral blood. This chain uses TRBV6-2 or TRBV6-3 with TRBJ2-2, with TRBD2 identical over 9 bases. The origin of this receptor is a human donor in a cohort sampled during active COVID-19. This CDR3 is CASSTPKAGGGELFF. CDR3 nucleotide sequence: TGTGCCAGCAGTACCCCGAAAGCGGGAGGTGGGGAGCTGTTTTTT.